The present TCR beta chain was sequenced within a study of shared T cell receptors in the human thymus. The protocol was immunoSEQ multiplex PCR, while the TCRdb copy is restricted to in-frame clones and leaves out a portion. The sample holds about 610,000 clones, roughly 90% seen once. V lost 0 bases and J 7 bases, leaving 34 bases between the germline ends. CDR3 length: 21 amino acids. Germline V gene data show CDR1 as SQVTM and CDR2 as ANQGSEA. The sample was also linked to a second study, of human thymus T cells. That source adds: Those donating were healthy Finnish infants in corrective surgery for congenital heart defects. Thymus was obtained from resections taken during corrective heart surgery. Use of V and J genes seemed skewed within the thymic and blood repertoires. Thymic TCR repertoires of unrelated people reportedly overlapped highly.

The TCR originated in a boy under three years old with a congenital heart defect. The chain couples TRBV29-1 to TRBJ2-1, with a weak D call TRBD1 (12 bases). Sequencing was done on a sample of thymocytes. The CDR3 DNA reads as TGCAGCGTTGAAGAGCCCGGAGGGGACAGGGGGCCCAGACTAGCGGGGAATGAGCAGTTCTTC. Translation: CSVEEPGGDRGPRLAGNEQFF.